The clone carrying this TCR beta chain was counted only a few times. Antigen specificity is unknown. The data are from a study of T cells in Graves' hyperthyroidism and ophthalmopathy. Overall study results and limits: Patients with ophthalmopathy were separated from those with stable hyperthyroidism by a 13 V-J model. Model output signaled ophthalmopathy a median roughly 6.5 months ahead of onset.

This CDR3 is built from 14 residues. Germline CDR1 is GTSNPN and CDR2 is SVGIG (reference sequence). V was pared by 3 bases and J by 1 base, with 12 bases between. Amplified regions were TCR beta CDR3 sequences from RNA transcripts. RT-PCR in the first round (using the HTBI primer set) targeted the TCR CDR3. TCRdb used MiXCR to reprocess the multiplex PCR reads, holding one entry per CDR3 protein. The data show a few hundred thousand distinct CDR3 sequences, 16% seen once. The study included ophthalmopathy patients with Clinical Activity Score at least 3, NOSPECS grade at least 4 and duration under 3 months. Each diagnosis drew on symptoms, thyroxine, TRAb, thyroid ultrasound and orbital computed tomography findings.

This TCR came from a woman aged 35 to 49 with Graves' ophthalmopathy. This rearrangement joins TRBV30 to TRBJ1-1, with no clear D. The sequencing input was blood. The CDR3 here is CAWSRTDGNTEAFF. The CDR3, as DNA: TGTGCCTGGAGCAGAACGGACGGGAACACTGAAGCTTTCTTT.